A single sample gave rise to the 30 T cell receptor beta chains below, sequenced in a study of spatial heterogeneity in lung cancer. The time point: sample taken at primary tumor resection. Whole RNA from tumor, nontumor lung or frozen PBMC was sequenced unsorted. TCRdb reprocessed the 5' RACE reads via MiXCR and lists one record per CDR3 protein. The sample has around 4,000 distinct CDR3 sequences; 30% to 40% are singletons. Here the sequenced sample was PBMCs, taken at surgery. These TCRs come from a male donor with early-stage non-small cell lung cancer.

Concerning this clonotype: This beta chain slipped into a library made for alpha chains as a stray read, so its size is not meaningful. The chain couples TRBV20-1 to TRBJ2-2, with D perhaps being TRBD1 or TRBD2 (5 bases each). Between the trimmed V and J ends, which lost 3 bases and 6 bases, there was a span of 5 bases. This CDR3 is built from 11 residues. Germline V gene data show CDR1 as DFQATT and CDR2 as SNEGSKA (reference sequence). The CDR3 sequence: CSARGAGELFF. The CDR3 DNA follows: TGCAGTGCTAGGGGGGCCGGGGAGCTGTTTTTT.

With regard to this clonotype: The library was designed around alpha chains, so this beta chain is a stray read whose abundance carries little weight. The J gene is TRBJ2-7, the V gene TRBV29-1; unclear D gene. V was shortened by 0 bases and J by 2 bases, with 5 bases between the two germline ends. CDR1 SQVTM and CDR2 ANQGSEA come from the germline V gene. The CDR3 loop spans 12 amino acids. The CDR3 region is CSVEDTTYEQYF. The CDR3 DNA sequence: TGCAGCGTTGAAGACACCACCTACGAGCAGTACTTC.

By proportion, this clonotype is medium-sized (0.01 to 0.1%). Since the library was made to target alpha chains, this beta chain is a stray read and its abundance is not meaningful. The chain couples TRBV10-2 to TRBJ2-3, with TRBD2 identical over 12 bases. The CDR3 consists of 15 residues. V was clipped by 4 bases and J by 5 bases; unmatched bases: 4. Germline assignment: CDR1 WSHSY and CDR2 SAAADI. The CDR3 sequence: CASSGLAGDIDTQYF. The CDR3 region has the DNA TGCGCCAGCAGTGGACTAGCGGGAGATATAGATACGCAGTATTTT.

As for this clonotype: Within a library made for alpha chains, this beta chain is off target, and its count is uninformative. The V gene is TRBV4-1, the J gene TRBJ2-7; the D gene is possibly TRBD2 (6 bases). The CDR3 length is 16 residues. Germline CDR1 and CDR2: MGHRA and YSYEKL. The V end was cut by 0 bases, the J end by 5 bases, with 17 bases between. CDR3 protein: CASSQDPAGTYHEQYF. CDR3 sequence (DNA): TGCGCCAGCAGCCAAGATCCGGCAGGGACTTACCACGAGCAGTACTTC.

Remarks on this clonotype: Being off target in a library aimed at alpha chains, this beta chain has a size of little meaning. The chain carries TRBV29-1 and TRBJ2-1; 10 nucleotides align to TRBD2. Germline V lookup: CDR1 SQVTM, CDR2 ANQGSEA. The CDR3 totals 16 residues. Trimming at V came to 2 bases and at J to 5 bases, leaving 9 bases not matched to a gene. The CDR3 loop reads CSVERGLATVDNEQFF. The CDR3 DNA is TGCAGCGTTGAAAGGGGACTAGCGACTGTTGACAATGAGCAGTTCTTC.

Only a few counts were recorded for this clonotype. For a library built for alpha chains, this beta chain is a stray read; little rests on its size. The V gene is TRBV2, the J gene TRBJ2-5, with TRBD2 matching 12 bases. This CDR3 has 16 residues. J gave up 7 bases and V 4 bases, and 10 bases lay outside the gene matches. Per the germline V gene, CDR1 is SNHLY and CDR2 is FYNNEI. This CDR3 reads CASSASASGRVGTQYF. CDR3 nucleotide sequence: TGTGCCAGCAGTGCTTCGGCTAGCGGGAGGGTTGGGACCCAGTACTTC.

With respect to this clonotype: Because the library targeted alpha chains, this beta chain is an off-target read whose size means little. The chain links TRBV4-2 to TRBJ2-1, with 10 nucleotides matching TRBD2. CDR3 size: 17 residues. Trimming took 0 bases from V and 2 from J; bases not matched to a gene: 4. Per the germline V gene, CDR1 is LGHNA and CDR2 is YNFKEQ. For the CDR3, the DNA is TGTGCCAGCAGCCAAGAAACTAGCGGGGCAGCCTACAATGAGCAGTTCTTC. It translates to CASSQETSGAAYNEQFF.

A single count supports this clonotype. This beta chain is a stray sequence in a library constructed for alpha chains; its clone size is not meaningful. The chain recombines TRBV5-4 with TRBJ2-7; tentatively, D is TRBD1 (6 bases). Trimming shortened V by 4 bases and J by 11 bases, and 19 bases separated the two germline ends. Germline values: CDR1 SGHNT, CDR2 YYREEE (reference sequence). This CDR3 is 13 amino acids long. CDR3 in amino acids: CASSPGTTAREYF. The DNA of the CDR3 is TGTGCCAGCAGCCCCGGGACAACTGCACGAGAGTACTTC.

There are a few counts of this clonotype. Found in a library prepared for alpha chains, this beta chain is an off-target read, and its abundance has little meaning. In nucleotides, the CDR3 is TGTGCCACCAGTGATCCCCGGACTAGCATAAGCTCCTACAATGAGCAGTTCTTC. Translating gives CATSDPRTSISSYNEQFF. The chain has TRBV24-1 and TRBJ2-1, with TRBD2 matching over 8 bases. Trimming took 3 bases from V and 0 from J; bases not matched to a gene: 9. The CDR3 is 18 amino acids. Looked up from germline, CDR1 is KGHDR and CDR2 is SFDVKD.

A note on this clonotype: Since it is a stray read in a library aimed at alpha chains, this beta chain has a size that is not meaningful. The CDR3 nucleotides read TGTGCCAGCAGTTTTGGGTATTCACCCCTCCACTTT. The encoded protein is CASSFGYSPLHF. V and J are TRBV12-3 or TRBV12-4 and TRBJ1-6; D is ambiguous. The CDR3 loop spans 12 amino acids. V lost 3 bases, J lost 8 bases, and 5 bases lay in between.

This clonotype was found a few times. This beta chain lies outside the target of a library built for alpha chains; its clone size means little. The chain uses TRBV29-1 and TRBJ2-5; 9 bases line up with TRBD1. Germline-derived CDR1 and CDR2 are SQVTM and ANQGSEA. V dropped 6 bases and J dropped 5; count of bases not matched to a gene: 7. The CDR3 is 13 residues long. The DNA of the CDR3 is TGCAGCGTGCTGACAGGGGGTTCGGAGACCCAGTACTTC. Residues: CSVLTGGSETQYF.

As for this clonotype: This beta chain represents an off-target read in a library built for alpha chains; its size is of limited meaning. The chain carries TRBV10-3 and TRBJ1-1; no firm D call. This CDR3 contains 12 residues. V lost 10 bases and J lost 4, with 13 bases in between. CDR1 ENHRY and CDR2 SYGVKD come from the germline V gene. The CDR3 protein is CATKVGSTEAFF. The CDR3 nucleotides read TGTGCCACCAAGGTTGGGAGCACTGAAGCTTTCTTT.

In its sample, this clonotype ranks as large. The library was designed around alpha chains, so this beta chain is a stray read whose abundance carries little weight. The rearrangement uses TRBV29-1 and TRBJ2-1; no clear D gene. Trimming took 1 base from V and 6 from J, leaving 16 bases between them. This CDR3 is 15 amino acids long. From germline, CDR1 is SQVTM and CDR2 ANQGSEA. CDR3 nucleotides: TGCAGCGTTGAAGGGGCTGGCTTTTTCGCCAATGAGCAGTTCTTC. It specifies CSVEGAGFFANEQFF.

As concerns this clonotype: Within a library made for alpha chains, this beta chain is off target, and its count is uninformative. V gene TRBV12-3 or TRBV12-4 combines with J gene TRBJ2-1, with D uncertain. The CDR3 sequence is 12 residues long. Trimming stripped 5 bases from V and 12 bases from J, with 14 bases between. The CDR3 region has the DNA TGTGCCAGCAGTGTCCTAAATGTGGGGCAGTTCTTC. Its protein product is CASSVLNVGQFF.

As concerns this clonotype: As an off-target read in a library built for alpha chains, this beta chain has a frequency of little significance. The V gene is TRBV5-1, the J gene TRBJ2-5; 12 nucleotides agree with TRBD2. Germline V gene data show CDR1 as SGHRS and CDR2 as YFSETQ. The CDR3 extends over 18 amino acids. V lost 4 bases, J lost 3 bases, and 13 bases stayed unmatched. The DNA of the CDR3 is TGCGCCAGCAGCGAAGGACTAGCGGGAAACCTGAAAAAAGAGACCCAGTACTTC. It codes for CASSEGLAGNLKKETQYF.

This clonotype was recorded a few times. This beta chain turned up in a library designed for alpha chains; as an off-target read, its abundance says little. This chain connects TRBV7-8 to TRBJ2-5; D call uncertain. The CDR3 has 12 residues. The V end lost 1 base, the J end lost 5 bases, and 5 bases lay between the germline ends. CDR1 is SGHVS and CDR2 is FQNEAQ in the germline V gene. The CDR3 nucleotides read TGTGCCAGCAGCTTAGTCGGGGAGACCCAGTACTTC. Protein: CASSLVGETQYF.

Concerning this clonotype: A much more abundant neighbour one base away suggests this may be a read error. This beta chain lies outside the target of a library built for alpha chains; its clone size means little. This chain connects TRBV6-6 to TRBJ2-4; D uncertain. The CDR3 is 14 amino acids. Trimming took off 6 bases at V and 8 bases at J, with 17 bases between the two ends. CDR1 and CDR2 from the germline V gene are MNHNY and SVGAGI (reference sequence). The CDR3 DNA reads TGTGCCAGCAGCCTCGGGCCCGACCGGTACATTCAGTACTTC. Amino acids: CASSLGPDRYIQYF.

Details on this clonotype: In a library made to pick up alpha chains, this beta chain is a stray read with a size that means little. The V call is TRBV10-2, the J call TRBJ2-3; 10 nucleotides agree with TRBD2. This CDR3 has 15 amino acids. V trimming: 5 bases; J trimming: 3 bases; junction bases outside the gene matches: 5. Germline values: CDR1 WSHSY, CDR2 SAAADI. The DNA for the CDR3 is TGCGCCAGCAGTCTTACACTAGCGGGAACAGATACGCAGTATTTT. The encoded protein is CASSLTLAGTDTQYF.

In the case of this clonotype: Little can be read into the size of this beta chain, an off-target read in a library designed for alpha chains. The chain uses TRBV29-1 and TRBJ2-5, with D unclear. Germline V gene data show CDR1 as SQVTM and CDR2 as ANQGSEA. This CDR3 contains 11 residues. With 7 bases removed from V and 4 bases from J, the gap between germline ends came to 10 bases. The CDR3 DNA sequence: TGCAGCGGGCAGGCGTCAGAGACCCAGTACTTC. Translated: CSGQASETQYF.

This clonotype was observed a handful of times. In a library made to pick up alpha chains, this beta chain is a stray read with a size that means little. The rearrangement links TRBV28 to TRBJ2-3; maybe TRBD1 (6 bases). Germline CDR1 MDHEN, CDR2 SYDVKM. V was cut by 6 bases and J by 14 bases, with 18 bases left in between. The CDR3 sequence is 12 residues long. CDR3 nucleotides: TGTGCCAGCAGCCCGCCCAGGGGTGGTCTGTATTTT. Its protein is CASSPPRGGLYF. The entire variable domain, with the rest obtained from reference TRBV28 and TRBJ2-3, is as follows: DVKVTQSSRYLVKRTGEKVFLECVQDMDHENMFWYRQDPGLGLRLIYFSYDVKMKEKGDIPEGYSVSREKKERFSLILESASTNQTSMYLCASSPPRGGLYFGPGTRLTVL.

A remark on this clonotype: The library was designed around alpha chains, so this beta chain is a stray read whose abundance carries little weight. V usage is TRBV28 and J usage is TRBJ2-3; 14 bases agree with TRBD2. The germline CDR1 and CDR2 sequences are MDHEN and SYDVKM. V was pared by 5 bases and J by 6 bases, with 10 bases of the junction left unmatched. This CDR3 is 17 amino acids long. The CDR3 DNA reads as TGTGCCAGCAGTCGCGGGACTAGCGGGAGAAGGGGGGATACGCAGTATTTT. Its protein product is CASSRGTSGRRGDTQYF.

Remarks on this clonotype: For a library built for alpha chains, this beta chain is a stray read; little rests on its size. The V gene is TRBV7-8, the J gene TRBJ2-2, with no clear D. Germline V gives CDR1 SGHVS, CDR2 FQNEAQ. V shed 4 bases and J shed 4 bases, with 16 bases lying between them. The CDR3 contains 16 residues. The CDR3 sequence: CASSSLSTVPTGELFF. CDR3 DNA: TGTGCCAGCAGCTCACTGAGCACAGTTCCCACCGGGGAGCTGTTTTTT.

With respect to this clonotype: Since the library was made to target alpha chains, this beta chain is a stray read and its abundance is not meaningful. V gene TRBV9 combines with J gene TRBJ2-1; 7 bases fit TRBD2. This CDR3 is 15 amino acids long. Germline V gene sequence: CDR1 SGDLS, CDR2 YYNGEE. The J segment lost 1 base and the V segment lost 3 bases, leaving 4 bases of the junction unmatched. CDR3 region: CASSAAGLSYNEQFF. The CDR3 DNA sequence: TGTGCCAGCAGCGCGGCGGGACTATCCTACAATGAGCAGTTCTTC.

This clonotype rates as medium-sized. Within a library made for alpha chains, this beta chain is off target, and its count is uninformative. The chain carries TRBV9 and TRBJ2-1; TRBD2 aligns across 8 bases. CDR1 and CDR2 (germline): SGDLS, YYNGEE. This CDR3 has 17 amino acids. Losses at the gene ends were 0 bases for V and 7 bases for J; bases not matched to a gene: 12. CDR3 protein: CASSVGLAGGKGNEQFF. CDR3 DNA: TGTGCCAGCAGCGTAGGTCTGGCGGGAGGAAAGGGGAATGAGCAGTTCTTC.

Concerning this clonotype: Because this beta chain is a stray read in a library intended to capture alpha chains, its abundance should not be given much weight. V usage is TRBV20-1 and J usage is TRBJ2-3; unclear D gene. CDR1 is DFQATT and CDR2 is SNEGSKA in the germline V gene (reference sequence). With 6 bases removed from V and 1 base from J, the gap between germline ends came to 14 bases. The CDR3 is 14 amino acids. For the CDR3, the DNA is TGCAGTGCCACCTCAGAATTGGGCACAGATACGCAGTATTTT. This translates into CSATSELGTDTQYF.

On this clonotype: The library was prepared for alpha chains; this beta chain is a stray read, so its frequency means little. This chain connects TRBV7-9 to TRBJ2-1; D unresolved. Germline CDR1 SEHNR, CDR2 FQNEAQ (reference sequence). This CDR3 has 12 residues. Trimming left V 5 bases short and J 7 bases short, with 9 bases between. This chain's CDR3 is CASSLSSNEQFF. The CDR3 region has the DNA TGTGCCAGCAGCCTGAGCAGTAATGAGCAGTTCTTC. Full variable domain (remainder filled in from reference TRBV7-9 and TRBJ2-1): DTGVSQNPRHKITKRGQNVTFRCDPISEHNRLYWYRQTLGQGPEFLTYFQNEAQLEKSRLLSDRFSAERPKGSFSTLEIQRTEQGDSAMYLCASSLSSNEQFFGPGTRLTVL.

Notes on this clonotype: A library made for alpha chains picked up this beta chain off target, so its size means little. This rearrangement joins TRBV20-1 to TRBJ2-1; 10 nucleotides line up with TRBD2. CDR1 and CDR2 from the germline V gene are DFQATT and SNEGSKA (reference sequence). After removal of 5 bases from V and 5 bases from J, the junction contained 9 bases not matched to a gene. This CDR3 comprises 15 residues. CDR3 nucleotides: TGCAGTGCTCCTAGCGGGAGAATAGGCAACAATGAGCAGTTCTTC. It codes for CSAPSGRIGNNEQFF.

Concerning this clonotype: The size of this beta chain means little, since it is a stray read in a library made for alpha chains. The chain employs TRBV2 and TRBJ1-1, with no clear D. Per germline, CDR1 SNHLY and CDR2 FYNNEI. The CDR3 loop spans 12 amino acids. Trimming stripped 8 bases from V and 1 base from J, with 8 bases between. The CDR3 DNA is TGTGCCAGCGCCCTCGGGAACACTGAAGCTTTCTTT. Translated, it gives CASALGNTEAFF.

As regards this clonotype: This beta chain is an off-target read within a library intended for alpha chains, so its frequency means little. The CDR3 DNA is TGTGCCAGCAGCCCACTGGCGGGAGAAGACGGGAAGCAGTACTTC. It translates to CASSPLAGEDGKQYF. This chain joins TRBV7-6 and TRBJ2-7, with 7 nucleotides matching TRBD2. Germline trimming cut 5 bases from V and 8 bases from J; bases unmatched to any gene: 15. Looked up from germline, CDR1 is SGHVS and CDR2 is FNYEAQ. The CDR3 has 15 amino acids.

This clonotype is judged medium-sized. This beta chain is an off-target read within a library intended for alpha chains, so its frequency means little. The chain uses TRBV5-1 and TRBJ2-6; D remains unclear. V was shortened by 6 bases and J by 0 bases, with 7 bases between the two germline ends. The CDR3 contains 14 residues. Germline CDR1 and CDR2: SGHRS and YFSETQ. Written as DNA, the CDR3 is TGCGCCAGCATGTTTAGCTCTGGGGCCAACGTCCTGACTTTC. Its translation: CASMFSSGANVLTF.